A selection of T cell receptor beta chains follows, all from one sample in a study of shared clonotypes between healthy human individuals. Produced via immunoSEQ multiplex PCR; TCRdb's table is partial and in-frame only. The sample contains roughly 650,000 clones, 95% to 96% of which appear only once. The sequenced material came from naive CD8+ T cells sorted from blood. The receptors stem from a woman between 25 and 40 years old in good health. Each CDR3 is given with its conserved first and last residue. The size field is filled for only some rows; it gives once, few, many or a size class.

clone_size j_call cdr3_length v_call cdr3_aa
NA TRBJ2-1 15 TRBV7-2 CASSLSPYSYNEQFF
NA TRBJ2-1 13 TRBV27 CASSLPEGNEQFF
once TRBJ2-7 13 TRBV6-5 CATWGQGAYEQYF
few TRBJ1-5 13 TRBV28 CASRTRGSQPQHF
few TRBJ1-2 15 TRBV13 CASRGDRTDFYGYTF
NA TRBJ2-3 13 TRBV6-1 CASWTAPADTQYF
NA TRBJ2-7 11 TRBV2 CASSGLAEQYF
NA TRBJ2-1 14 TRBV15 CATSRDVGGGEQFF
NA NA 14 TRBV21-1 CASPKGSRTYEQYF
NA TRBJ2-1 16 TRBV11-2 CASRAPGGRDHNEQFF
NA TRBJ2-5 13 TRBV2 CASKGGGQETQYF
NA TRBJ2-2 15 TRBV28 CASSEPGLAAGELFF
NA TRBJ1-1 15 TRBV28 CASSIGQGLRTEAFF
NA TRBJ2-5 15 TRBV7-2 CASSFGSWYQETQYF
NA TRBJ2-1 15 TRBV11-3 CASSHRGGLRGEQFF
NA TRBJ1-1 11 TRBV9 CASGQGTEAFF
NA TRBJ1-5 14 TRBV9 CASSPRDSNQPQHF
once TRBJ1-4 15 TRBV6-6 CASSLSGKGNEKLFF
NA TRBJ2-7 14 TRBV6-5 CASTHTGGGYEQYF
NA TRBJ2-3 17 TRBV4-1 CASSHPSGMGGTDTQYF
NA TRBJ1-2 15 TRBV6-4 CASSEGAGRPRDYTF
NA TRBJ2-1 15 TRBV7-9 CASSLSDGSYNEQFF
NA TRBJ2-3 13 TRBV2 CASSYTVTDTQYF
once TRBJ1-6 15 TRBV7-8 CASSLVPGGLSPLHF
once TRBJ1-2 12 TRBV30 CAWTGGRYGYTF
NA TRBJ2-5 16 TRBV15 CATSSRLADRQETQYF
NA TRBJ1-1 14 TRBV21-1 CASSPWGTGTEAFF
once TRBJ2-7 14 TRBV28 CASSSLVGLYEQYF
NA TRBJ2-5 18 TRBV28 CASSFGSAGVPARETQYF
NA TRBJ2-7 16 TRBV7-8 CASSVPGVGSISEQYF
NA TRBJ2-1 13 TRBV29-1 CSVEGDRVDEQFF
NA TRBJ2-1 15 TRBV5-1 CASSLEWVAYNEQFF
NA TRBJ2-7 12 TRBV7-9 CASSPDGYEQYF
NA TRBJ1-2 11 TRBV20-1 CSARGGRGNTF
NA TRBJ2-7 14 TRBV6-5 CASSPTSASYEQYF
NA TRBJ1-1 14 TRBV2 CASSDPNMNTEAFF
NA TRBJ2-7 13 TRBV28 CASSIRGLYEQYF
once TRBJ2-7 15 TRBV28 CASRPDRTNSYEQYF
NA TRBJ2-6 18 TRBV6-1 CASSEARGTDSGANVLTF
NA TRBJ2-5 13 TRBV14 CASSQGYQETQYF
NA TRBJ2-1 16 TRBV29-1 CSVEDPRGSSYNEQFF
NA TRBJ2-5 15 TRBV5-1 CASSSRLAGQETQYF
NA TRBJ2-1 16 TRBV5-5 CASSLVSSGAYNEQFF
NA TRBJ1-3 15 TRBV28 CASSLSPGEGNTIYF
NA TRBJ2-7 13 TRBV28 CASSITGAYEQYF
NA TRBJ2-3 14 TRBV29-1 CSVGLADLTDTQYF
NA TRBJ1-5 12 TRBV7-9 CASSLGGQPQHF
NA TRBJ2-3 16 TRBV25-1 CASSSWTSGSTDTQYF
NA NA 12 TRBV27 CASSIRGYEQYF
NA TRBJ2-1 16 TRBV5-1 CASSLGTSGRANEQFF
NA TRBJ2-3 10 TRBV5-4 CASSLALWYF
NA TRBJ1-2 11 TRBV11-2 CASSSGHGYTF
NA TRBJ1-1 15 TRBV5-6 CASSFFGSTFTEAFF
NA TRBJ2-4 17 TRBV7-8 CASSLFEGGDGKNIQYF
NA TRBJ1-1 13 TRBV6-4 CASSDKGSAEAFF
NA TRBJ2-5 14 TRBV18 CASSPSGPQETQYF
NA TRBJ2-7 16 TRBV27 CASSLSRGRSFYEQYF
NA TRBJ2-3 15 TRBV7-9 CASSPPSANTDTQYF
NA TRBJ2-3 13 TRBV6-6 CASSSNIGDTQYF